This TCR beta chain is drawn from a study of T cells in Graves' hyperthyroidism and ophthalmopathy. This clonotype was counted many times. Its antigen is undetermined. The V and J ends lost 6 bases and 5 bases, in that order; junction bases with no gene match: 10. The length of the CDR3 is 15 residues. Germline V gene data show CDR1 as MNHEY and CDR2 as SVGEGT. Amplified TCR beta CDR3 regions came from RNA transcripts. First-round RT-PCR of the TCR CDR3 relied on the HTBI primer set. TCRdb reprocessed the multiplex PCR reads via MiXCR and lists one record per CDR3 protein. The repertoire includes about 410,000 distinct CDR3 sequences, roughly 14% of them detected once, and around 14% sits in the top ten. Regarding the study as a whole: Patients with ophthalmopathy were separated from those with stable hyperthyroidism by a 13 V-J model. For ophthalmopathy, model prediction preceded onset by a median around six months. In blood, most of the thyroid clonotypes expanded above 0.001 were also present.

PBMCs were obtained from about 9 ml fresh peripheral blood. V usage is TRBV6-2 or TRBV6-3 and J usage is TRBJ1-5; TRBD1 aligns across 7 bases. Sequenced material: blood. This TCR came from a man between 18 and 35 years old with Graves' ophthalmopathy. As DNA, the CDR3 is TGTGCCAGCAGACCTACTACAGGGGCGGATCAGCCCCAGCATTTT. Translation gives CASRPTTGADQPQHF.